The sequence of this T cell receptor beta chain was determined in a study of identical twins. About this clonotype: Its antigen is unknown.

Whole-study findings and limits: Beta clonotypes that were abundant in cord blood contained fewer insertions, a pattern absent from memory repertoires. Twins showed weaker excess sharing in their beta out-of-frame sequences. The study found that models underestimated out-of-frame TCR alpha sharing in monozygotic twins.

The ends lost 4 bases at V and 11 bases at J; junction bases unmatched: 11. The CDR3 has 15 residues. The germline gives CDR1 LGHDT, CDR2 YNNKEL (reference sequence). Unique molecular identifiers were in the cDNA, with template-switch universal primer binding. TCRdb called the 5' RACE reads again in MiXCR, with one record for every CDR3 protein. There are 1,800,000 or so distinct CDR3 sequences in the sample; under 35% occur only once, and around 0.3% lies in the top ten. This TCR was recovered from a newborn girl in good health. The J gene is TRBJ2-5, the V gene TRBV3-1; TRBD2 matches 12 bases. Sequencing was carried out using cord blood. The CDR3 region has the DNA TGTGCCAGCAGCCGGACTAGCGGGATGAACAATGAGCAGTACTTC. Amino acids: CASSRTSGMNNEQYF.